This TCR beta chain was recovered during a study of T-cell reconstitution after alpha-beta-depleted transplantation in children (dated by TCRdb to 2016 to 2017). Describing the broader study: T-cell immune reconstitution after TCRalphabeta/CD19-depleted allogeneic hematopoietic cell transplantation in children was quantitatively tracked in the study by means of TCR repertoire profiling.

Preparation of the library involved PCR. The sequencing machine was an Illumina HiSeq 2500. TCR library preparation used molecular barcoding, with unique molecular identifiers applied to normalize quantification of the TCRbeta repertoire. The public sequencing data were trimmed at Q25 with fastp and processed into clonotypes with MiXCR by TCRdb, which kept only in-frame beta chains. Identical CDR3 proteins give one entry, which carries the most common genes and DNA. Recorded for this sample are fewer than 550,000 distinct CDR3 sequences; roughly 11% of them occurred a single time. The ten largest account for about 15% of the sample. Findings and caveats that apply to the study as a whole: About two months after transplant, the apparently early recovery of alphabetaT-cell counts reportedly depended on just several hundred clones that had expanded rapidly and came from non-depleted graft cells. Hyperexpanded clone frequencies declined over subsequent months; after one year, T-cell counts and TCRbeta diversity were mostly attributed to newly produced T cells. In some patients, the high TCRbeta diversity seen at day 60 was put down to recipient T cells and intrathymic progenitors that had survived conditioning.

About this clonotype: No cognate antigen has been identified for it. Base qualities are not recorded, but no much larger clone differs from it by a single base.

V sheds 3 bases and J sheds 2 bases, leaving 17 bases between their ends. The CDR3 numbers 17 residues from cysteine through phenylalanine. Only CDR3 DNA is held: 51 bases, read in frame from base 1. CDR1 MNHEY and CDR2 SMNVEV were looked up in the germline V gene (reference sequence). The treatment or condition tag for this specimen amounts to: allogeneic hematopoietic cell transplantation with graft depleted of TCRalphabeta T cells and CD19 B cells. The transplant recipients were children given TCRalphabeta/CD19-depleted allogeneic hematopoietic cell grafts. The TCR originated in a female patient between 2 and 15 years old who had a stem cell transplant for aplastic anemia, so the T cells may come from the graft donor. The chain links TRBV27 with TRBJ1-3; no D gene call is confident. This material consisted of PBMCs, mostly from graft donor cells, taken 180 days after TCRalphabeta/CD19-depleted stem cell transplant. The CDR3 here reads CASSFCFRRAPGNTIYF. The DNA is TGTGCCAGCAGTTTTTGTTTTAGGAGGGCTCCTGGAAACACCATATATTTT.